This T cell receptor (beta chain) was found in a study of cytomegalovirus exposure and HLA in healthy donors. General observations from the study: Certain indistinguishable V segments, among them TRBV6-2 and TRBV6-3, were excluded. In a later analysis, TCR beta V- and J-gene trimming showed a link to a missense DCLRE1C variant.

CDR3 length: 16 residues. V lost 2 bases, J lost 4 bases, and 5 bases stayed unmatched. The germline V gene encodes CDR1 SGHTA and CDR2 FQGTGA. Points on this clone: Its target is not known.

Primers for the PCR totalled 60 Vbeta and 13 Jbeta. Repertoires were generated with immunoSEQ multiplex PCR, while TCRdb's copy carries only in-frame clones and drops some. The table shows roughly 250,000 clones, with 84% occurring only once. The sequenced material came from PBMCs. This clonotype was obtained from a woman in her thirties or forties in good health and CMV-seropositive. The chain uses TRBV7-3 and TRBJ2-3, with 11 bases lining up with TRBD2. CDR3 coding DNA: TGTGCCAGCAGCTTATTTCTAGCGGGAGGCGCAGATACGCAGTATTTT. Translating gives CASSLFLAGGADTQYF.